This T cell receptor (beta chain) came from a study of shared clonotypes between healthy human individuals. Whole-study findings and limits: As a rule, naive subsets had a larger estimated richness than memory subsets.

The CDR3 contains 13 residues. Germline CDR1 and CDR2: GTSNPN and SVGIG (reference sequence). V shed 5 bases and J 9 bases; nucleotides not matched to a gene: 3. The material for each subset, its genomic DNA, was split evenly across several immunoSEQ plates. When replicate PCRs were run on sorted subsets, they used 150 to 250 ng DNA, 30,000 to 35,000 T cell genomes. Assay: immunoSEQ multiplex PCR; the TCRdb copy retains only in-frame clones and omits some. The sample carries fewer than 3 million clones, roughly 92% recorded once. As regards this clone: What it binds is unknown.

V is TRBV30 and J is TRBJ2-1; TRBD2 agrees at 14 bases. This receptor was identified in a young man in good health. Some clones in this sample may be carry-over from other donors' samples. The specimen was naive CD4+ T cells from PBMCs. Sample subset: CD45RA+ positively selected. The CDR3 nucleotides read TGTGCCTGGCGACTAGCGGGAGGGCGTGAGCAGTTCTTC. This translates into CAWRLAGGREQFF.